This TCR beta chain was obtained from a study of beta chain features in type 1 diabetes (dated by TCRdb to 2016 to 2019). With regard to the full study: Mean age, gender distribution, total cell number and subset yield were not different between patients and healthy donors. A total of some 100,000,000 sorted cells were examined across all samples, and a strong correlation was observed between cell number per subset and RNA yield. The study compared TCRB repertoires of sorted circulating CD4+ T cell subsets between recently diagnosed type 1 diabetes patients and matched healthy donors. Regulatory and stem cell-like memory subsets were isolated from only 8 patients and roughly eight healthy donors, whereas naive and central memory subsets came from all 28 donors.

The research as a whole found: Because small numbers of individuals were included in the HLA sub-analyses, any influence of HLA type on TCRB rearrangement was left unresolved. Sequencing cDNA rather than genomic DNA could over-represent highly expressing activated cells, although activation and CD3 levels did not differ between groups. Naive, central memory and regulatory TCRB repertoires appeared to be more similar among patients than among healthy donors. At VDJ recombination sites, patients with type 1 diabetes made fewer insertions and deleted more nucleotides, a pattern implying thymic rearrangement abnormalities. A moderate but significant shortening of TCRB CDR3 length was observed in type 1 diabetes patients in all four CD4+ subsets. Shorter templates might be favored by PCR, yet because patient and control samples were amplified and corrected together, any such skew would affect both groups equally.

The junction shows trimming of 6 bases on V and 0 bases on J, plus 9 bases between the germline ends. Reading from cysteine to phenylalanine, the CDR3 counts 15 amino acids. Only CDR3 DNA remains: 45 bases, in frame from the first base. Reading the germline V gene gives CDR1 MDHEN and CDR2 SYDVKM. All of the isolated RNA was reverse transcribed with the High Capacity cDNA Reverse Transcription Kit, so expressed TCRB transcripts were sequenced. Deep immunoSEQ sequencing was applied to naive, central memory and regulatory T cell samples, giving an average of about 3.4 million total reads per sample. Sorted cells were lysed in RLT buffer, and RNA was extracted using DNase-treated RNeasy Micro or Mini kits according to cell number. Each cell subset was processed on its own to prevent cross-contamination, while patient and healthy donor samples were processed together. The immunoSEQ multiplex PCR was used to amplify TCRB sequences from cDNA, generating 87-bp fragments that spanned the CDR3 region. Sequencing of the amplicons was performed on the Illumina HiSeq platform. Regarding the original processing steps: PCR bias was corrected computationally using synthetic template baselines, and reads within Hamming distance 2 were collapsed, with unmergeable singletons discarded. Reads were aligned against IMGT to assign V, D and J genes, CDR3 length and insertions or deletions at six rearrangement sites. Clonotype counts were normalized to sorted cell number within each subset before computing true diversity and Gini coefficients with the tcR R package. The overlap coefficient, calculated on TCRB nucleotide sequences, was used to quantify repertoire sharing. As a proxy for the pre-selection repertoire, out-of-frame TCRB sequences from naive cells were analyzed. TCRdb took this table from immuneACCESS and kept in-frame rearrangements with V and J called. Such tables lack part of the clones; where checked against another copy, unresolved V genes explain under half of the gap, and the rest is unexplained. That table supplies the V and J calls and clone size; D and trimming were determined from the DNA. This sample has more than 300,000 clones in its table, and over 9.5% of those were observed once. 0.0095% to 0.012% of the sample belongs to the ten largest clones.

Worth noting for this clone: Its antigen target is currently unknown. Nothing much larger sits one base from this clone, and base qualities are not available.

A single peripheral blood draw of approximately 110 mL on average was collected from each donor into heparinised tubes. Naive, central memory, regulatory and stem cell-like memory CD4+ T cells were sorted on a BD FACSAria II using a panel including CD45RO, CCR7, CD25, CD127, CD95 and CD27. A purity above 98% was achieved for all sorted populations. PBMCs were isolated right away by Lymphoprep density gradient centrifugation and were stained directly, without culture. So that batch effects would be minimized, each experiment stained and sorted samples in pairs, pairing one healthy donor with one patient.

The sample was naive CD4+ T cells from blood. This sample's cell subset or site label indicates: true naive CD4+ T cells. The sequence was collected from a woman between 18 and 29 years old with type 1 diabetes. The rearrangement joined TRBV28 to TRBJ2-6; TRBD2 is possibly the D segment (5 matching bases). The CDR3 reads CASSPGNSGANVLTF. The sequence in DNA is TGTGCCAGCAGCCCGGGGAACTCTGGGGCCAACGTCCTGACTTTC.